This is a list of T cell receptor beta chains from one sample in a study of OX40 agonist ivuxolimab in advanced cancers. The protocol was immunoSEQ multiplex PCR, while the TCRdb copy is restricted to in-frame clones and leaves out a portion. The sample has about 80,000 clones; roughly 91% are singletons. The sequencing used CD4+ or CD8+ T cells sorted from blood, collected in a trial of the OX40 agonist ivuxolimab. These receptors came from an adult with an advanced solid tumor such as melanoma, head and neck, liver or kidney cancer. The CDR3 runs from the conserved cysteine through the conserved F or W. Each record gives: J gene, V gene, D gene, clone size, CDR3 DNA, CDR3 protein. D genes are given only for firm matches. Only part of the rows carry a size: once, few, many, or a class if the clone is expanded.

j_call: TRBJ1-2
v_call: TRBV28
d_call: -
clone_size: -
cdr3_nt: TGTGCCAGCAGTTTTTTTTCTGGTTTGGGCTATGGCTACACCTTC
cdr3_aa: CASSFFSGLGYGYTF

j_call: TRBJ1-2
v_call: TRBV6-5
d_call: TRBD1
clone_size: -
cdr3_nt: TGTGCCAGCAGTTACTGGACAGGTGGCGTAGGCGGCTACACCTTC
cdr3_aa: CASSYWTGGVGGYTF

j_call: TRBJ1-2
v_call: TRBV5-1
d_call: -
clone_size: -
cdr3_nt: TGCGCCAGCAGCTTGGATGAGGGGCGGGGATATGGCTACACCTTC
cdr3_aa: CASSLDEGRGYGYTF

j_call: TRBJ1-1
v_call: TRBV9
d_call: -
clone_size: -
cdr3_nt: TGTGCCAGCAGCTCGACAGTGAACACTGAAGCTTTCTTT
cdr3_aa: CASSSTVNTEAFF

j_call: TRBJ2-2
v_call: TRBV5-1
d_call: -
clone_size: -
cdr3_nt: TGCGCCAGCAGCTTGCAGGTCAGGGGGAACACCGGGGAGCTGTTTTTT
cdr3_aa: CASSLQVRGNTGELFF

j_call: TRBJ2-1
v_call: TRBV29-1
d_call: -
clone_size: -
cdr3_nt: TGCAGCGTTGAACTTGGGGGTGGGTACAATGAGCAGTTCTTC
cdr3_aa: CSVELGGGYNEQFF

j_call: TRBJ2-3
v_call: TRBV27
d_call: TRBD1
clone_size: -
cdr3_nt: TGTGCCAGCAGAAAACAGGGGGGCGCAGATACGCAGTATTTT
cdr3_aa: CASRKQGGADTQYF

j_call: TRBJ1-4
v_call: TRBV29-1
d_call: -
clone_size: once
cdr3_nt: TGCAGCGCCCGAGACAGGAGTAATGAAAAACTGTTTTTT
cdr3_aa: CSARDRSNEKLFF

j_call: TRBJ1-2
v_call: TRBV7-2
d_call: TRBD1
clone_size: -
cdr3_nt: TGTGCCAGCAGCTTAGGGGTTGGGACAGGGTTCTATGGCTACACCTTC
cdr3_aa: CASSLGVGTGFYGYTF

j_call: TRBJ1-5
v_call: TRBV19
d_call: -
clone_size: -
cdr3_nt: TGTGCCAGTAGTATAGTGGCAGGGGCCTATAGCAATCAGCCCCAGCATTTT
cdr3_aa: CASSIVAGAYSNQPQHF

j_call: TRBJ2-7
v_call: TRBV2
d_call: -
clone_size: -
cdr3_nt: TGTGCCAGCAGTGCCTTCTCACCTAGCAGCTACGAGCAGTACTTC
cdr3_aa: CASSAFSPSSYEQYF